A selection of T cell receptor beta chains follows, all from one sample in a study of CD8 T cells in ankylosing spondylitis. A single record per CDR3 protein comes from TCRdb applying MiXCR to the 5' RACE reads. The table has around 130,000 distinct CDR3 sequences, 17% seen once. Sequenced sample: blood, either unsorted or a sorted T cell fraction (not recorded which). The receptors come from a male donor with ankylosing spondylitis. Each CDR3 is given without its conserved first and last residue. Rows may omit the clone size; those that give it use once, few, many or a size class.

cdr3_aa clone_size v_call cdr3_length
ASRPGTHQPQH - TRBV2 11
ASSPRLERERTGELF few TRBV3-1 15
SVETSRTGRAYEQY few TRBV29-1 14
ASSLTMNTEAF - TRBV27 11
SVVAGNYGYT many TRBV29-1 10
ASSLIPGTDTQY - TRBV7-3 12
ASSLGAWTGETYEQY - TRBV7-9 15
ASSPTSGVYNEQF - TRBV6-2/TRBV6-3 13
ASSLGQSLPQH many TRBV4-2 11
ASSPERENIYEQY - TRBV7-9 13
ATSDLGAGGPLDTQY few TRBV24-1 15
ASSTTGDTTQETQY few TRBV3-1 14
ASSPARGVNYGYT - TRBV3-1 13
SARDLTGGQGEQY - TRBV20-1 13
ASSSIAHEQF few TRBV13 10
ASSEGYRVTSYNEQF - TRBV2 15
ASNGHNEQF - TRBV27 9
ASSLSGAFTGELF few TRBV28 13
ASVTGGLGYT few TRBV19 10
ASSPRPGRQSYEQY - TRBV18 14
ASSTGQGADNEKLF - TRBV5-1 14
ASSLAGGSLGELF - TRBV27 13
ASSVLGDRQF - TRBV9 10
ASSLFLPNYGYT - TRBV27 12
SARDPPGQLSYEQY few TRBV20-1 14
ASSLGARPLH - TRBV12-3/TRBV12-4 10
ASSQEPRGAPSSYEQY - TRBV4-3 16
ASSLGAGEGYEQY - TRBV28 13
ASSPLIRTRGNSYEQY - TRBV11-1 16
ASSSDARGTEQY few TRBV12-3/TRBV12-4 12
AGTSGYTQY many TRBV29-1 9
SARRRDGDSGELF many TRBV20-1 13
ASSFPRTSGSSTDTQY - TRBV28 16
SVEPSNTGELF - TRBV29-1 11
ASSEDYN - TRBV6-1 7
ASSLVTGAAGHT - TRBV7-9 12
ATSSQGGIQY few TRBV15 10
ASSLSSGDNEQF few TRBV7-8 12
ASSLSRRDDQPQH many TRBV7-6 13
ASTLEGKLF - TRBV12-3/TRBV12-4 9
ASSAGSPLLRELF - TRBV9 13
ASSSPQPTSGSEDTQY - TRBV6-2/TRBV6-3 16
ASRKALGVGGINEQF - TRBV2 15
ASSQDGVRNEQF few TRBV3-1 12
ASSEAGSGRAYNEQF few TRBV2 15
ASRASRSGANVLT - TRBV7-9 13
ASSGEGYNEQF - TRBV27 11
ASSDAWGGNEQF few TRBV7-9 12
ASTIPGQGIDEQF many TRBV12-3/TRBV12-4 13
ASSTPGQGMDNEQF medium-sized TRBV7-9 14
ASSSTGTLNLRQY many TRBV7-9 13
ASSEVGGSRDNEQF once TRBV9 14